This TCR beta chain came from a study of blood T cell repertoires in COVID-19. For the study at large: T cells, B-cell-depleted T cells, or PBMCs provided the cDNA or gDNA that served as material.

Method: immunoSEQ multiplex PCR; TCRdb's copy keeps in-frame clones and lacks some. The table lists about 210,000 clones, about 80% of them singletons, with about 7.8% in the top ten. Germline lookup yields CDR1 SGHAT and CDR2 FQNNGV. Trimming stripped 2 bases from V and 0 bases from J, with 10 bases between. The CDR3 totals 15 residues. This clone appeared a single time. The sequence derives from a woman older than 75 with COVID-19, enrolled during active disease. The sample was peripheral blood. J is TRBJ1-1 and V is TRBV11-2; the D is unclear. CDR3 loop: CASSLTHGVNTEAFF. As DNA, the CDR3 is TGTGCCAGCAGCTTAACCCACGGGGTGAACACTGAAGCTTTCTTT.